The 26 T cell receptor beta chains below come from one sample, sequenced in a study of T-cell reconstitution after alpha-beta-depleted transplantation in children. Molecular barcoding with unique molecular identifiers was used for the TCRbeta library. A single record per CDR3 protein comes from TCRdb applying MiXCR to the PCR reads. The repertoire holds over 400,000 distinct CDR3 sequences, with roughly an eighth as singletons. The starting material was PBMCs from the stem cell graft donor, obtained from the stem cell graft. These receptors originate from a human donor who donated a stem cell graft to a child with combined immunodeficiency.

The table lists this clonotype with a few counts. CDR3 region: CASSGGGGLAKNIQYF. DNA for the CDR3: TGTGCCAGCAGCGGAGGCGGGGGGTTAGCCAAAAACATTCAGTACTTC. The chain carries TRBV9 and TRBJ2-4; 8 nucleotides match TRBD2. V shed 3 bases and J 0 bases; nucleotides not matched to a gene: 5. The CDR3 sequence is 16 residues long. CDR1 is SGDLS, CDR2 YYNGEE, per germline.

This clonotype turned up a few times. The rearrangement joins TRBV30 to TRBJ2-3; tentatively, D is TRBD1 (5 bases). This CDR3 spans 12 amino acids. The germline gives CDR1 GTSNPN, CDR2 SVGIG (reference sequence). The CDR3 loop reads CAGAESTDTQYF. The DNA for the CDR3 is TGTGCTGGGGCGGAAAGCACAGATACGCAGTATTTT.

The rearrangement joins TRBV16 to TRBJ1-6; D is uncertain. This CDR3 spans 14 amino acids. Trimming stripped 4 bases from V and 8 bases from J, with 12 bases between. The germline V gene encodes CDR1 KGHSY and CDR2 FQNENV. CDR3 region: CASSPRTGYSPLHF. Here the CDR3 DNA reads TGTGCCAGCAGCCCCCGGACCGGGTATTCACCCCTCCACTTT. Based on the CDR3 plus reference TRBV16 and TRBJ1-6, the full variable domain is GEEVAQTPKHLVRGEGQKAKLYCAPIKGHSYVFWYQQVLKNEFKFLISFQNENVFDETGMPKERFSAKCLPNSPCSLEIQATKLEDSAVYFCASSPRTGYSPLHFGNGTRLTVT.

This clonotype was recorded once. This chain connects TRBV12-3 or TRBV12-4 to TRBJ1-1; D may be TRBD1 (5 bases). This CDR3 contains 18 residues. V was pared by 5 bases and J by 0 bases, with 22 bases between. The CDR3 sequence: CASSLIPPGPPMNTEAFF. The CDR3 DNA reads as TGTGCCAGCAGTCTAATCCCGCCAGGGCCCCCAATGAACACTGAAGCTTTCTTT.

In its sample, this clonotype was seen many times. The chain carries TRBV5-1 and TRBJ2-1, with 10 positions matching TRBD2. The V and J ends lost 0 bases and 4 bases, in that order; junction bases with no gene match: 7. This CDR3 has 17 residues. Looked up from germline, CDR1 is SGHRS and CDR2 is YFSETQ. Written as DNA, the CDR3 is TGCGCCAGCAGCTTGGCCCCAACTAGCGGGACGTACAATGAGCAGTTCTTC. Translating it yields CASSLAPTSGTYNEQFF.

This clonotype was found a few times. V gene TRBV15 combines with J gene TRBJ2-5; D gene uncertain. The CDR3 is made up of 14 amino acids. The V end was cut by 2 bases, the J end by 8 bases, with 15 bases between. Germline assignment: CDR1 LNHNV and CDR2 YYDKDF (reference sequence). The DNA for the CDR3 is TGTGCCACCAGCAGACGAATAGACTGGTCCACCCAGTACTTC. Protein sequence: CATSRRIDWSTQYF.

The CDR3 here is CSARGQGFSEQYF. In DNA form, the CDR3 reads TGCAGTGCCAGGGGACAGGGTTTCAGCGAGCAGTACTTC. The chain carries TRBV20-1 and TRBJ2-7; TRBD1 agrees at 9 bases. The CDR3 consists of 13 residues. Germline CDR1 is DFQATT and CDR2 is SNEGSKA (reference sequence). V lost 6 bases to trimming and J lost 6 bases; unmatched junction nucleotides: 9.

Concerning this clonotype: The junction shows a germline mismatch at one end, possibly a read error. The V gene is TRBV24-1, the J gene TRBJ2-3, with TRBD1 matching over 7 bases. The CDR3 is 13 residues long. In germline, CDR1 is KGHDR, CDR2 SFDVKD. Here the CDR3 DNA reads TGTGCCACCAGTGAAGATCAGGGGGTCCGTCGGCATTTT. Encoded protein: CATSEDQGVRRHF.

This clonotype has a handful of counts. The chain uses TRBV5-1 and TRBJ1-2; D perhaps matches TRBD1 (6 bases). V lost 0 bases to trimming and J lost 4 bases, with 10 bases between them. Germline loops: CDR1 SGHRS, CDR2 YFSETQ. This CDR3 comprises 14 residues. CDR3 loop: CASSLAAGVYGYTF. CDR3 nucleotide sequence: TGCGCCAGCAGCTTGGCGGCAGGGGTCTATGGCTACACCTTC.

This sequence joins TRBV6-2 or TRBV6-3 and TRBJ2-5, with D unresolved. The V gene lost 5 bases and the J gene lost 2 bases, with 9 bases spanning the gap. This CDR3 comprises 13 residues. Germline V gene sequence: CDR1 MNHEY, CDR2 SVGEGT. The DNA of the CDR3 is TGTGCCAGCAGTCGGGCGGATCAAGAGACCCAGTACTTC. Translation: CASSRADQETQYF.

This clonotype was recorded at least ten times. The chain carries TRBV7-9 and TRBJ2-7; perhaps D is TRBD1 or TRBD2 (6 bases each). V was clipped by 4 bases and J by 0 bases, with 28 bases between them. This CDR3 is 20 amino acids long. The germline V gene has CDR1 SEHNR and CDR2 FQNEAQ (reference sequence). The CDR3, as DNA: TGTGCCAGCAGCTCCGCTTTCCACAAGGGGGGCGGTTTACTCTCCTACGAGCAGTACTTC. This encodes CASSSAFHKGGGLLSYEQYF.

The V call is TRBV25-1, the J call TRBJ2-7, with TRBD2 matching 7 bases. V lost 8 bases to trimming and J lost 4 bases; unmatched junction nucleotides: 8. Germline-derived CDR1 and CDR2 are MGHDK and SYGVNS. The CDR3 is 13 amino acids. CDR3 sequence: CASGGGRGYEQYF. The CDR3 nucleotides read TGTGCCAGCGGAGGAGGGAGGGGTTACGAGCAGTACTTC.

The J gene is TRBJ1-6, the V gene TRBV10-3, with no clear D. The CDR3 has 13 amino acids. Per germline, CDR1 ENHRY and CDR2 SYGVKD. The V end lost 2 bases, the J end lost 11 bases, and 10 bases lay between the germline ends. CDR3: CAISENLLAPLHF. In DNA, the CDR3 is TGTGCCATCAGTGAGAACCTTTTGGCACCCCTCCACTTT.

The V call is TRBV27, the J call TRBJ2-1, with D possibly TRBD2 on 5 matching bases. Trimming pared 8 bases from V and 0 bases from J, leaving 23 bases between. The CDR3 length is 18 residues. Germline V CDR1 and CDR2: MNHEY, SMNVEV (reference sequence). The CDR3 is CASPHPWRRGSSYNEQFF. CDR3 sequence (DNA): TGTGCCAGCCCGCACCCTTGGCGTCGGGGTAGCTCCTACAATGAGCAGTTCTTC.

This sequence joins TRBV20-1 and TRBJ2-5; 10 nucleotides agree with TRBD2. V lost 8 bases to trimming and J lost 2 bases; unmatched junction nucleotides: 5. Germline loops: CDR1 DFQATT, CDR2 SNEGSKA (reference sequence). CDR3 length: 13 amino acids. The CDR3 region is CSQTSGYQETQYF. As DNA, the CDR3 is TGCAGTCAGACTAGCGGGTATCAAGAGACCCAGTACTTC.

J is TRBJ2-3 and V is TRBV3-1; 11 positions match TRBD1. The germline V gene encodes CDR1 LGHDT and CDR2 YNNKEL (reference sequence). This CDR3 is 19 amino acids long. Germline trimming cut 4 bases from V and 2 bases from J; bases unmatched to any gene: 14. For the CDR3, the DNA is TGTGCCAGCAGCCCTAGGCGGGGGCGGGACAGGGGGAACACAGATACGCAGTATTTT. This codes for CASSPRRGRDRGNTDTQYF.

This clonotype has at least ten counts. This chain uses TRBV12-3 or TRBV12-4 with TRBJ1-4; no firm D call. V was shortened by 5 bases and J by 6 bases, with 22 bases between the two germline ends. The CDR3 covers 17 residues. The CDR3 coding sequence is TGTGCCAGCAGTCCGGTGTTTATTCGGCCATGGGATGAAAAACTGTTTTTT. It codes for CASSPVFIRPWDEKLFF.

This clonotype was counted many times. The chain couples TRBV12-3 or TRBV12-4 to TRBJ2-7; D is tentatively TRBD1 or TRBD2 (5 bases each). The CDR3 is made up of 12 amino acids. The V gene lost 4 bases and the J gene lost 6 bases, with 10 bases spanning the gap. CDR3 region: CASSSYGGEQYF. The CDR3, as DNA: TGTGCCAGCAGTTCCTATGGGGGCGAGCAGTACTTC.

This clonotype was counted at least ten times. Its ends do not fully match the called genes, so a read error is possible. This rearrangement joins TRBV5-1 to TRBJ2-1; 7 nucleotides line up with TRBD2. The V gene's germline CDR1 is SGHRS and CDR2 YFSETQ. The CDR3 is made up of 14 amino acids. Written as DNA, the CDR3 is TGCGCCAGTCACACCGGGACTACCTATAATGAGCAGTTCTTC. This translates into CASHTGTTYNEQFF. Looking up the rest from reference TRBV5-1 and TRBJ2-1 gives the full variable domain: KAGVTQTPRYLIKTRGQQVTLSCSPISGHRSVSWYQQTPGQGLQFLFEYFSETQRNKGNFPGRFSGRQFSNSRSEMNVSTLELGDSALYLCASHTGTTYNEQFFGPGTRLTVL.

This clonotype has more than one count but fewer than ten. DNA of the CDR3: TGTGCCAGCAGTTGGACGCCCGGGGCTGGCTACACCTTC. This codes for CASSWTPGAGYTF. This chain joins TRBV12-3 or TRBV12-4 and TRBJ1-2, with D perhaps TRBD1 (5 bases). The CDR3 covers 13 residues. V dropped 4 bases and J dropped 7 bases, with 13 bases sitting between them.

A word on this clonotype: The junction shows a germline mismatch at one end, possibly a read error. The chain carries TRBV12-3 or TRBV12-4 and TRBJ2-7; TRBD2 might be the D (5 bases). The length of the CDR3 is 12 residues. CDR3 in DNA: TGTGCCAGCAAAGTCGGCGGAGGCAGGCAAAACTTC. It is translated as CASKVGGGRQNF.

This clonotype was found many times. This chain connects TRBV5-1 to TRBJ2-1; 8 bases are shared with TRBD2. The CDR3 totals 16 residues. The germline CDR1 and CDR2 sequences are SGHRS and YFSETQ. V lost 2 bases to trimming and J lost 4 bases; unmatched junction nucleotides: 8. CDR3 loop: CASSLVTASGYNEQFF. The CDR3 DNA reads TGCGCCAGCAGCTTAGTCACGGCTAGCGGGTACAATGAGCAGTTCTTC.

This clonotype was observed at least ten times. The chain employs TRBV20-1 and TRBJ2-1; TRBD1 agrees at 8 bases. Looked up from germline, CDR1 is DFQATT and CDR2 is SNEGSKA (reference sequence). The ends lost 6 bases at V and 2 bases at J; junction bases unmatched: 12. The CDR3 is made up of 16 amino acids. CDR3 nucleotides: TGCAGTGCCAACTCAAGACAGGGGACGGCCTACAATGAGCAGTTCTTC. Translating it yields CSANSRQGTAYNEQFF.

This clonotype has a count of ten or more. The CDR3 nucleotides read TGCAGCGTGTCCCCGTCGGTGCACGAGCAGTACTTC. Residues: CSVSPSVHEQYF. J is TRBJ2-7 and V is TRBV29-1; the D is unclear. V shed 6 bases and J shed 5 bases, with 14 bases lying between them. The CDR3 is made up of 12 amino acids. Germline CDR1 and CDR2: SQVTM and ANQGSEA.

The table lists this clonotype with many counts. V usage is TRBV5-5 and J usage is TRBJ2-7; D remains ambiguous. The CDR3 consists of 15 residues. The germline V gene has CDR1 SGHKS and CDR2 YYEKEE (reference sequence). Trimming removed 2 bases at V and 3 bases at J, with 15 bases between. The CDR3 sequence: CASSFSPPPRYEQYF. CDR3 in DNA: TGTGCCAGCAGCTTCAGCCCACCACCTCGCTACGAGCAGTACTTC.

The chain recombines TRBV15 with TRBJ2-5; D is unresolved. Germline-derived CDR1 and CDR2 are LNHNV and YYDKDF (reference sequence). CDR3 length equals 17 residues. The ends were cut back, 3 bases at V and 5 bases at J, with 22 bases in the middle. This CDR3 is CATSSTATPTFGETQYF. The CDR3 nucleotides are TGTGCCACCAGCAGCACCGCTACGCCGACCTTTGGGGAGACCCAGTACTTC.